This T cell receptor (beta chain) was identified during a study of blood T cell repertoires in COVID-19. Clones were sequenced by immunoSEQ multiplex PCR, and TCRdb holds only the in-frame ones, with some missing. The data show approximately 170,000 clones, with roughly 86% seen just once and roughly 2.5% held by the top ten. This CDR3 contains 22 residues. The V segment lost 6 bases and the J segment 3 bases; nucleotides outside the gene matches: 20. Germline lookup yields CDR1 KGHSH and CDR2 LQKENI. The genes are TRBV18 and TRBJ2-6; 13 nucleotides line up with TRBD2. The receptor was derived from a woman of 80 years or more with COVID-19, enrolled during active disease. Specimen: peripheral blood. DNA for the CDR3: TGTGCCAGCTCGCTCACTGCGACAGGGGGACTAGCGGGATCGAGTGGGGCCAACGTCCTGACTTTC. Translated: CASSLTATGGLAGSSGANVLTF.